These T cell receptor beta chains were read from a single sample in a study of T cell changes during pregnancy in multiple sclerosis. Measured with immunoSEQ multiplex PCR; TCRdb has only the in-frame clones, and not every one. The data show 20,000 to 25,000 clones, approximately 92% seen once. Source: CD8+ T cells from peripheral blood mononuclear cells, taken in the third trimester of pregnancy. The receptor source for this set is a female donor with multiple sclerosis, enrolled in a pregnancy study. Each CDR3 is given with its conserved first and last residue. The D gene is left open where the match is weak. A row's size may be missing; if present it is once, few, many or a size class.

v_gene	j_gene	d_gene	abundance	CDR3aa	CDR3nt
TRBV27	TRBJ2-7	NA	NA	CASSLNRVYEQYF	TGTGCCAGCAGTTTGAACAGGGTGTACGAGCAGTACTTC
TRBV7-2	TRBJ2-1	TRBD2	NA	CASSLLLLAGGYNEQFF	TGTGCCAGCAGCTTATTACTGCTAGCGGGGGGGTACAATGAGCAGTTCTTC
TRBV9	TRBJ2-7	NA	NA	CASSAAVTSYEQYF	TGTGCCAGCAGCGCAGCGGTTACATCCTACGAGCAGTACTTC
TRBV28	TRBJ1-5	TRBD1	NA	CASSGGQGGRMSNQPQHF	TGTGCCAGCAGTGGGGGACAGGGGGGTCGTATGAGCAATCAGCCCCAGCATTTT
TRBV30	TRBJ2-3	TRBD2	NA	CAWSPSGYTDTQYF	TGTGCCTGGAGTCCTAGCGGTTACACAGATACGCAGTATTTT
TRBV7-9	TRBJ2-5	NA	NA	CASSPQGDGQETQYF	TGTGCCAGCAGCCCTCAGGGTGACGGACAAGAGACCCAGTACTTC
TRBV14	TRBJ2-7	TRBD1	NA	CASRDKGAFEQYF	TGTGCCAGCAGGGATAAGGGGGCTTTCGAGCAGTACTTC
TRBV2	TRBJ2-5	NA	once	CASSKGLAQETQYF	TGTGCCAGCAGTAAGGGGTTGGCTCAAGAGACCCAGTACTTC
TRBV4-1	TRBJ1-1	TRBD1	NA	CASGLIGQGITEAFF	TGCGCCAGCGGCCTTATAGGACAGGGAATCACTGAAGCTTTCTTT
TRBV6-6	TRBJ2-7	TRBD1	NA	CASSQGQGSSYEQYF	TGTGCCAGCAGCCAGGGACAGGGATCCTCCTACGAGCAGTACTTC
TRBV4-1	TRBJ1-1	TRBD1	NA	CASSQDKLDRVNTEAFF	TGCGCCAGCAGCCAAGATAAGTTGGACAGGGTGAACACTGAAGCTTTCTTT
TRBV27	TRBJ2-3	TRBD1	NA	CASSPLGQGYTDTQYF	TGTGCCAGCAGTCCCCTGGGACAGGGATACACAGATACGCAGTATTTT
TRBV19	TRBJ1-5	NA	NA	CASSLPVGGGNQPQHF	TGTGCCAGTAGTCTACCCGTGGGGGGTGGCAATCAGCCCCAGCATTTT
TRBV15	TRBJ2-7	TRBD2	NA	CATSLRTSGGYEQYF	TGTGCCACCAGCCTACGGACTAGCGGCGGCTACGAGCAGTACTTC
TRBV29-1	TRBJ2-1	NA	NA	CSVEDRGVLRYNEQFF	TGCAGCGTTGAAGATCGAGGAGTCCTAAGATACAATGAGCAGTTCTTC
TRBV27	TRBJ1-4	TRBD1	NA	CASSRGQGAKEKLFF	TGTGCCAGCAGTCGTGGACAGGGGGCTAAGGAAAAACTGTTTTTT
TRBV14	TRBJ2-3	TRBD1	NA	CASSQDFGDRGLVADTQYF	TGTGCCAGCAGCCAAGATTTCGGGGACAGGGGGCTTGTCGCAGATACGCAGTATTTT
TRBV5-4	TRBJ2-7	TRBD1	few	CASSRRTGKVEQYF	TGTGCCAGCAGCCGACGGACAGGGAAGGTTGAGCAGTACTTC
TRBV4-2	TRBJ2-5	NA	NA	CASSQREVGPGETQYF	TGTGCCAGCAGCCAACGAGAGGTCGGCCCGGGAGAGACCCAGTACTTC
TRBV7-6	TRBJ1-2	NA	NA	CASSLLGGGYTF	TGTGCCAGCAGCTTATTGGGAGGTGGCTACACCTTC
TRBV9	TRBJ2-1	TRBD1	once	CASSLYYRGHLVEQFF	TGTGCCAGCAGCCTATACTACAGGGGACATCTCGTGGAGCAGTTCTTC
TRBV2	TRBJ1-6	NA	once	CASRGTEALHF	TGTGCCAGCAGGGGTACCGAGGCCCTCCACTTT
TRBV9	TRBJ2-5	TRBD2	NA	CASSGESGVIGTQYF	TGTGCCAGCAGCGGTGAGAGCGGGGTCATTGGGACCCAGTACTTC
TRBV5-1	TRBJ2-7	NA	NA	CASSLGGTNEQYF	TGCGCCAGCAGCTTGGGAGGGACAAACGAGCAGTACTTC
TRBV6-1	TRBJ2-7	NA	NA	CASSEGGQRVYEQYF	TGTGCCAGCAGTGAGGGGGGGCAGCGAGTTTACGAGCAGTACTTC
TRBV15	TRBJ1-4	NA	once	CATSRVQGATNEKLFF	TGTGCCACCAGCAGAGTACAGGGTGCAACTAATGAAAAACTGTTTTTT
TRBV15	TRBJ2-3	NA	NA	CATSSTRSDTQYF	TGTGCCACCAGCAGCACTAGATCAGATACGCAGTATTTT
TRBV15	TRBJ1-5	NA	NA	CATTERWISGNQPQHF	TGTGCCACCACTGAGCGTTGGATTAGTGGCAATCAGCCCCAGCATTTT
TRBV27	TRBJ2-1	TRBD2	NA	CATSGRGRHEQFF	TGTGCCACCAGCGGGAGGGGGAGGCATGAGCAGTTCTTC
TRBV2	TRBJ2-1	TRBD2	NA	CADKAGVDEQFF	TGTGCCGACAAAGCGGGAGTGGATGAGCAGTTCTTC
TRBV5-1	TRBJ2-7	TRBD1	NA	CASSSAGTVYEQYF	TGCGCCAGCAGCTCCGCAGGGACAGTTTACGAGCAGTACTTC
TRBV6-6	TRBJ2-1	NA	NA	CASKQGIHNEQFF	TGTGCCAGCAAACAGGGCATTCACAATGAGCAGTTCTTC
TRBV27	TRBJ1-2	TRBD1	NA	CASSLGQGARGYTF	TGTGCCAGCAGTCTCGGACAGGGGGCAAGAGGCTACACCTTC
TRBV5-5	TRBJ2-7	NA	once	CASSLMRTRTYEQYF	TGTGCCAGCAGCTTAATGCGGACAAGAACCTACGAGCAGTACTTC